Described below is a single TCR beta chain sequence and its context. Per the authors' pipeline: Quantification of nucleated cells was approximated via reference gene primer amplification. The data were produced by immunoSEQ multiplex PCR, yet TCRdb's version contains in-frame clones alone and is incomplete. Clone size and V and J calls were adopted from that table, with D and trimming inferred from the DNA. The sample gives 350,000 or so clones, more than 75% of which show up once; 8.5% to 12% is in the top ten. The source of the sample is a study of blood T cell repertoires in COVID-19. Overall study: From the United States, Italy and Spain came samples of acute and convalescent COVID-19.

The Seattle patients, enrolled during active infection, were followed longitudinally. Germline loops: CDR1 MNHEY, CDR2 SVGAGI. Trimming cost V 2 bases and J 3 bases, with 11 bases left between them. The CDR3 runs 14 residues. The V gene is TRBV6-5, the J gene TRBJ2-7; the D gene is possibly TRBD2 (5 bases). The sample consisted of peripheral blood. The clonotype comes from a young woman with COVID-19, enrolled during active disease. In nucleotides, the CDR3 is TGTGCCAGCAGTTACGAGGGCGGTGACTACGAGCAGTACTTC. It encodes CASSYEGGDYEQYF.